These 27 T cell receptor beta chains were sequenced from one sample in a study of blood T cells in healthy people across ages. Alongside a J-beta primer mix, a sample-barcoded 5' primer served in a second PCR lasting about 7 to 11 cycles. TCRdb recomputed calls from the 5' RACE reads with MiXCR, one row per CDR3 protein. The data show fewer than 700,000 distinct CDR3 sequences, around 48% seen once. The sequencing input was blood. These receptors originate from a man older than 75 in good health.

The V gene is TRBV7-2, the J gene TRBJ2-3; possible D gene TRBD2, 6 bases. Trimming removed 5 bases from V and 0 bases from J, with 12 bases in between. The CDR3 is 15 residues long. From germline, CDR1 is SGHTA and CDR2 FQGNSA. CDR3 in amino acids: CASSRGDLSTDTQYF. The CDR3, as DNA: TGTGCCAGCAGCCGCGGGGACCTTAGCACAGATACGCAGTATTTT.

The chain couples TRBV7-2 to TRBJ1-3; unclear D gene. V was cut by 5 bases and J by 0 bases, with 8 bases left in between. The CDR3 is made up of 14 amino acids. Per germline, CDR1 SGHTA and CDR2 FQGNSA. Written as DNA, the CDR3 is TGTGCCAGCAGCCCCGCCATCTCTGGAAACACCATATATTTT. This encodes CASSPAISGNTIYF.

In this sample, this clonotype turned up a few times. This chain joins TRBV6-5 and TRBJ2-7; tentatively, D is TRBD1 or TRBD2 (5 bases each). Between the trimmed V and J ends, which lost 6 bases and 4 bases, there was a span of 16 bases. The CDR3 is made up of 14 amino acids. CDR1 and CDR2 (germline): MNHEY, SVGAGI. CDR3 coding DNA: TGTGCCAGCAGGTCCGGGGCCTCTTCGTACGAGCAGTACTTC. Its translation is CASRSGASSYEQYF.

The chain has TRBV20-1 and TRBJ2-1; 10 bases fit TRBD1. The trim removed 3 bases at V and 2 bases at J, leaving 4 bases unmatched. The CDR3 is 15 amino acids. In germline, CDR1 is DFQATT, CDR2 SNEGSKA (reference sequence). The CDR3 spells CSASGGQGAYNEQFF. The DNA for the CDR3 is TGCAGTGCTAGTGGAGGACAGGGGGCCTACAATGAGCAGTTCTTC.

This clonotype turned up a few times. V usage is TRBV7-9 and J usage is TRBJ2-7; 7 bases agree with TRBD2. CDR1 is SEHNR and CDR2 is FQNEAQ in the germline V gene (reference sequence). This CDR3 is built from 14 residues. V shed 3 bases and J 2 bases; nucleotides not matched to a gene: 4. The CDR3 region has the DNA TGTGCCAGCAGCTTGGCTAGCGGAGCCTACGAGCAGTACTTC. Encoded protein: CASSLASGAYEQYF.

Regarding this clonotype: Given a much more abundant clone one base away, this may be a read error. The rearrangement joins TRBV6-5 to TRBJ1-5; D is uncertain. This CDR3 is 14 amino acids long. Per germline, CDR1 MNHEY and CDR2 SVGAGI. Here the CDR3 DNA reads TGTGTCAGCAGTAAGGACGGAGCACGTCAGCCCCAGCATTTT. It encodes CVSSKDGARQPQHF.

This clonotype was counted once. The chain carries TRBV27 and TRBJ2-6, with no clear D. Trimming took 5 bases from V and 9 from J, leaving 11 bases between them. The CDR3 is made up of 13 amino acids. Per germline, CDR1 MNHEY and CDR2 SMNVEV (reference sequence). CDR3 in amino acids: CASSRSSFNVLTF. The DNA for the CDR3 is TGTGCCAGCAGTCGGAGCTCCTTCAACGTCCTGACTTTC.

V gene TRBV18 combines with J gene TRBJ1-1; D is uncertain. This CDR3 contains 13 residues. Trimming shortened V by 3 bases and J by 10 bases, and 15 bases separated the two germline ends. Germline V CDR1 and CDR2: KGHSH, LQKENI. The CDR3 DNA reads TGTGCCAGCTCACCCTCCCCGGGATCTACAGCTTTCTTT. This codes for CASSPSPGSTAFF.

The CDR3 spells CAPLPGPQLAGYYEQYF. In nucleotides, the CDR3 is TGTGCCCCTCTCCCGGGACCGCAACTAGCGGGATACTACGAGCAGTACTTC. The chain is built from TRBV10-3 and TRBJ2-7, with 10 bases that match TRBD2. Germline trimming cut 11 bases from V and 3 bases from J; bases unmatched to any gene: 19. The V gene's germline CDR1 is ENHRY and CDR2 SYGVKD. This CDR3 spans 17 amino acids.

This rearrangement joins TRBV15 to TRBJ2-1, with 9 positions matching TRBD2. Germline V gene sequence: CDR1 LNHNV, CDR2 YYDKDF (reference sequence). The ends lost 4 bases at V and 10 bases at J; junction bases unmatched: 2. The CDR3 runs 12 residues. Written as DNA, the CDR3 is TGTGCCACCAGCACCCTAGCGGGAGAGCAGTTCTTC. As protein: CATSTLAGEQFF.

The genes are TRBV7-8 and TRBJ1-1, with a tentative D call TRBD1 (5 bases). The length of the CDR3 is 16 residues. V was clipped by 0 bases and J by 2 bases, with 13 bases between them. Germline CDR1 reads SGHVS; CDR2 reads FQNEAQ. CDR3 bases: TGTGCCAGCAGCTTAGCTCGGGGACGGGGAAACACTGAAGCTTTCTTT. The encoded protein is CASSLARGRGNTEAFF.

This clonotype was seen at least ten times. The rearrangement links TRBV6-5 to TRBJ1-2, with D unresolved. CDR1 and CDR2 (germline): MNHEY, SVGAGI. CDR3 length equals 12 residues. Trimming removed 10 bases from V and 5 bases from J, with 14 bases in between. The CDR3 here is CATVGNSYGYTF. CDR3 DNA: TGTGCCACCGTCGGGAACTCGTATGGCTACACCTTC.

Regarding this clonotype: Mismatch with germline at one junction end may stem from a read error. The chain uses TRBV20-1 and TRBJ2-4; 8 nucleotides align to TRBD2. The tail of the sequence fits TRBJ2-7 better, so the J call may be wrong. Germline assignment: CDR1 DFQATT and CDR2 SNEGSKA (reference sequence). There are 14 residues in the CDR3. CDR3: CSTRFAGGPYEQYF. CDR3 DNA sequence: TGCAGTACTAGGTTCGCGGGAGGTCCCTACGAGCAGTACTTC.

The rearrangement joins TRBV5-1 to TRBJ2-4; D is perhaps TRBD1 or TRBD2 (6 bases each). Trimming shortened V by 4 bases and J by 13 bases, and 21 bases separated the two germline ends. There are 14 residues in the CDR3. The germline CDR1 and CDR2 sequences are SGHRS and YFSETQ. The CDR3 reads CASSKGTTPGEQYF. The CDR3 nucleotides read TGCGCCAGCAGCAAGGGGACAACCCCGGGAGAGCAGTACTTC.

CDR3 in amino acids: CASRQGAPNEQYF. The CDR3 DNA reads as TGTGCCAGCAGGCAGGGTGCGCCGAATGAGCAGTACTTC. This chain connects TRBV6-2 or TRBV6-3 to TRBJ2-5, with TRBD1 as a possible D gene (5 bases). The germline V and J ends were trimmed by 6 bases and 11 bases, with 19 bases remaining between them. The CDR3 spans 13 residues. The germline gives CDR1 MNHEY, CDR2 SVGEGT.

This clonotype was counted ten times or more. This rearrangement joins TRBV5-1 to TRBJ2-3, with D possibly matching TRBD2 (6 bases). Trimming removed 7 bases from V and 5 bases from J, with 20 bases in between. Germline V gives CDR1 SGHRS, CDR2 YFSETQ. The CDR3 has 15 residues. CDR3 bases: TGCGCCAGCGGACGGGACTCCCCTCCCCGAGATACGCAGTATTTT. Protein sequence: CASGRDSPPRDTQYF.

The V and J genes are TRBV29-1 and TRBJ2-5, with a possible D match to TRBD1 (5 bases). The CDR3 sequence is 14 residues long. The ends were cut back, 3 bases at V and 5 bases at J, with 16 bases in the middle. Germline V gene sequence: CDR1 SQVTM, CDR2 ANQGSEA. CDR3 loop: CSVDLGAGRETQYF. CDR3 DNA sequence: TGCAGCGTTGATTTAGGAGCAGGGCGGGAGACCCAGTACTTC.

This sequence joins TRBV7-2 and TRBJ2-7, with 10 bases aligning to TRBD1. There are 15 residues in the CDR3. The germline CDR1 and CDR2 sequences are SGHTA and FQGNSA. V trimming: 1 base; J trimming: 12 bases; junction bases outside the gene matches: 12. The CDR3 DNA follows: TGTGCCAGCAGCTTAGATGGGACAGGGGACGACAGCCGGTACTTC. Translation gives CASSLDGTGDDSRYF.

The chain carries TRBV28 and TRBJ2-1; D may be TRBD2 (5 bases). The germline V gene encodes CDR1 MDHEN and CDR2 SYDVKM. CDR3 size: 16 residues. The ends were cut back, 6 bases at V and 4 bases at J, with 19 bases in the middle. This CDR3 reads CASSTRSPTVYNEQFF. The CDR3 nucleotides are TGTGCCAGCAGCACTAGGTCCCCCACCGTATACAATGAGCAGTTCTTC. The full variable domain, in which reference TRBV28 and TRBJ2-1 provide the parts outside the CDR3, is DVKVTQSSRYLVKRTGEKVFLECVQDMDHENMFWYRQDPGLGLRLIYFSYDVKMKEKGDIPEGYSVSREKKERFSLILESASTNQTSMYLCASSTRSPTVYNEQFFGPGTRLTVL.

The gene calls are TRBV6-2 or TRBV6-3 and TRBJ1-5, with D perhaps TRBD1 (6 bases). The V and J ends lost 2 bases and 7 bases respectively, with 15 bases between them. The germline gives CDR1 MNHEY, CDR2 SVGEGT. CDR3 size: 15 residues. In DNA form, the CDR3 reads TGTGCCAGCAGTTACGGGTCGCAGGGGCGGCAGCCCCAGCATTTT. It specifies CASSYGSQGRQPQHF.

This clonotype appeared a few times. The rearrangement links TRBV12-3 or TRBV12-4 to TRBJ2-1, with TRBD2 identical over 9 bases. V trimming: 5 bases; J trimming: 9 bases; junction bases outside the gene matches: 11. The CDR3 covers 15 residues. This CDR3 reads CASSISPGLALEQFF. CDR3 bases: TGTGCCAGCAGTATCTCTCCGGGACTAGCACTTGAGCAGTTCTTC.

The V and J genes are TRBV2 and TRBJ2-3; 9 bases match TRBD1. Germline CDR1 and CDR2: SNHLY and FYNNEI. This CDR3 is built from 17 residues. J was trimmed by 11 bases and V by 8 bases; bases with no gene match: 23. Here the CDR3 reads CASVDYADRGVSDGQYF. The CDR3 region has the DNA TGTGCCAGCGTAGATTACGCCGACAGGGGGGTCTCAGATGGGCAGTATTTT. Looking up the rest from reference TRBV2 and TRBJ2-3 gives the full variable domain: EPEVTQTPSHQVTQMGQEVILRCVPISNHLYFYWYRQILGQKVEFLVSFYNNEISEKSEIFDDQFSVERPDGSNFTLKIRSTKLEDSAMYFCASVDYADRGVSDGQYFGPGTRLTVL.

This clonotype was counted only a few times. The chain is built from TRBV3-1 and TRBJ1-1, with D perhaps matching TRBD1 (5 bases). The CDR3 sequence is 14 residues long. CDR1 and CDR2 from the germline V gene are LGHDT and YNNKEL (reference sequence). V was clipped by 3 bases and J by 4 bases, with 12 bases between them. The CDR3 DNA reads TGTGCCAGCAGCCAGCCGGGACGGGGCACTGAAGCTTTCTTT. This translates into CASSQPGRGTEAFF.

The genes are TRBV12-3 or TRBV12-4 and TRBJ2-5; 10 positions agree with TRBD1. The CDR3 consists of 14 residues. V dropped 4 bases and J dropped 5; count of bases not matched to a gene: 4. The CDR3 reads CASSSTDRGETQYF. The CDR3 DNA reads TGTGCCAGCAGTTCAACGGACAGGGGGGAGACCCAGTACTTC.

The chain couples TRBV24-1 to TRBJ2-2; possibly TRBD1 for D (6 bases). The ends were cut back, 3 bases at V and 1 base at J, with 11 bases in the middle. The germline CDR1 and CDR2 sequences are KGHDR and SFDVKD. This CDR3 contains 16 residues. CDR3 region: CATSDGPGQNTGELFF. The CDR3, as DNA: TGTGCCACCAGTGATGGCCCGGGACAGAACACCGGGGAGCTGTTTTTT.

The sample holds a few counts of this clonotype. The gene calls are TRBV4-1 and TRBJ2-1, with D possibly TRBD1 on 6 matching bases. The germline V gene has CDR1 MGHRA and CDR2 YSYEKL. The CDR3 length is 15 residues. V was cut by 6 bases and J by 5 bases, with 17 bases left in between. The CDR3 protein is CASRLNGQFHNEQFF. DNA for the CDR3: TGCGCCAGCAGACTAAACGGACAGTTCCACAATGAGCAGTTCTTC.

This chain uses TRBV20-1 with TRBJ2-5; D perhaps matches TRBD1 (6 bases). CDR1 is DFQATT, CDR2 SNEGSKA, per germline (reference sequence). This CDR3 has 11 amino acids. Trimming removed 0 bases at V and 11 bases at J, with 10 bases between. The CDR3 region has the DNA TGCAGTGCTAGAGAAGGACAGCCACAGTACTTC. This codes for CSAREGQPQYF.